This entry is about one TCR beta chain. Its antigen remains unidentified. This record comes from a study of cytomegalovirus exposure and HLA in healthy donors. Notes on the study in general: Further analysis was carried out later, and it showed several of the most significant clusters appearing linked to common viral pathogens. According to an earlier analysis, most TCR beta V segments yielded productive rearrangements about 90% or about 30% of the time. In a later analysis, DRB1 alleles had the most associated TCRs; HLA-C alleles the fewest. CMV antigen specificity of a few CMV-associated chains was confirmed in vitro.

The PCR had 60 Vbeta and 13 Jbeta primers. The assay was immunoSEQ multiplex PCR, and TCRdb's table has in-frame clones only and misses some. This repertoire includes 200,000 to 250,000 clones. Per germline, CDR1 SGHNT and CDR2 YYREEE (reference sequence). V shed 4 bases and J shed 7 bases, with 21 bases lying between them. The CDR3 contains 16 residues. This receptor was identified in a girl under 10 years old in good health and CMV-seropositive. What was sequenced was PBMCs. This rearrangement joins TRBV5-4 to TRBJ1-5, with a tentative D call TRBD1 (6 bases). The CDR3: CASSPGAGRPLQPQHF. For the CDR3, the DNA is TGTGCCAGCAGCCCAGGGGCGGGCAGGCCATTGCAGCCCCAGCATTTT.